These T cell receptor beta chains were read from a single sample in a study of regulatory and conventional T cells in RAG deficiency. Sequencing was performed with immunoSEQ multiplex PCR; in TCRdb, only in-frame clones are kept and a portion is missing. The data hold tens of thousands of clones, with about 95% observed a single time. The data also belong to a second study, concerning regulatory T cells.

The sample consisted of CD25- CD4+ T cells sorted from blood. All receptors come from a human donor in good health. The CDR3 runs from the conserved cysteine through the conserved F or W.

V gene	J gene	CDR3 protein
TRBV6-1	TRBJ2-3	CASTLDWLRGDTQYF
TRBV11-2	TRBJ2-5	CASSSRQGPETQYF
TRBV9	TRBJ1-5	CASSARTELNQPQHF
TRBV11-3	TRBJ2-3	CASSASTSGGISTDTQYF
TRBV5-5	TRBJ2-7	CASSLGTPTGFYEQYF
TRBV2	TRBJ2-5	CASTLVGYQETQYF
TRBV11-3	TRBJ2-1	CASSLGPGTGLDNEQFF
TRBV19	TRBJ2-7	CASSLNPTGNPPYEQYF
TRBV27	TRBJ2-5	CASNPQGSSLETQYF
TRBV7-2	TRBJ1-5	CASSPVGESNQPQHF
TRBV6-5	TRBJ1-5	CASSSGMYNQPQHF
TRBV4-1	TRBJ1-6	CASSRQGEPYNSPLHF
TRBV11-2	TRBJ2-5	CASSLVRGQGWKTQYF
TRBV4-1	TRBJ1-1	CASSRVRDINTEAFF
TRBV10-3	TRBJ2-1	CAISESGLQLNEQFF
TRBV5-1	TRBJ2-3	CASSPDRPVDTQYF
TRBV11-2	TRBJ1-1	CASSARGLDTEAFF
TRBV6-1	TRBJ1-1	CASSVEGVNTEAFF
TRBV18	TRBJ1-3	CASSPPGQTRGNTIYF
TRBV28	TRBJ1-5	CASSSPRDRGSHQPQHF
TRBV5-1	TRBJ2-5	CASSLRDRGETQYF
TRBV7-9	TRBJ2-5	CASSLEGKRQETQYF
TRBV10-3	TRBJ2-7	CATSTGESSYEQYF
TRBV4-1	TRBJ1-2	CASSFYGTGNYGYTF
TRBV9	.	CASSVRGYSYEQYF
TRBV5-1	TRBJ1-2	CASSTGDRVYGYTF
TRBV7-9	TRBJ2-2	CASSTKVPGELFF
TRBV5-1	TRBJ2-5	CASSFGALQETQYF
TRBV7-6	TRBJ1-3	CASSLASGVDRGNTIYF
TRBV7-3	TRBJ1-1	CASSLRRETGATNTEAFF
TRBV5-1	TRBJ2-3	CASSWGQATDTQYF
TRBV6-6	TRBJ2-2	CASRDYGTGSTGELFF
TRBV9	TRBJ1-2	CASSVVTGVGGYTF
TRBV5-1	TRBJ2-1	CASSRRQGSYEQFF
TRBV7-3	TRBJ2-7	CASSPIGGRGYEQYF
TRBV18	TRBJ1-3	CASSVDRGPSGNTIYF
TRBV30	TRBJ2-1	CAWSVLLAGGREQFF
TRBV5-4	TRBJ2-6	CASSLGGSPAEANVLTF
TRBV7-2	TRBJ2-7	CASSSDGTGSYEQYF
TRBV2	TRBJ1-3	CASIVGVSGNTIYF
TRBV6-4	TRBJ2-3	CASSDRAGTGDTQYF
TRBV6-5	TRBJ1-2	CASSYSTGQDHYGYTF